This T cell receptor beta chain was obtained from a study of cytomegalovirus exposure and HLA in healthy donors. Background on the study: Later, an analysis reported that the 110 or so validation repertoires had used the same platform as the 666 first-cohort repertoires. Study observations and caveats: First-cohort TCR clusters tended to co-occur in the approximately 120 validation repertoires, a later analysis found. More than 150 TCR beta chains were listed as cytomegalovirus-associated.

A remark on this clone: Its antigen remains unidentified.

TCRdb's copy holds only in-frame clones and misses some; the assay was immunoSEQ multiplex PCR. The sample lists over 150,000 clones, roughly 91% occurring once. It was the approximately 130-subject validation cohort, separate from the roughly 700-subject first cohort, to which the donors belonged. The CDR3 spans 15 residues. V was cut by 2 bases and J by 6 bases, with 13 bases left in between. From germline, CDR1 is SGHDN and CDR2 FVKESK. V and J are TRBV14 and TRBJ2-2; D perhaps matches TRBD1 (6 bases). The source of this sequence is a man between 18 and 35 years old in good health and CMV-seropositive. The material sequenced was PBMCs. The CDR3 bases are TGTGCCAGCAGCCAACGGGCAGGGGCTTCCGGGGAGCTGTTTTTT. Translation: CASSQRAGASGELFF.